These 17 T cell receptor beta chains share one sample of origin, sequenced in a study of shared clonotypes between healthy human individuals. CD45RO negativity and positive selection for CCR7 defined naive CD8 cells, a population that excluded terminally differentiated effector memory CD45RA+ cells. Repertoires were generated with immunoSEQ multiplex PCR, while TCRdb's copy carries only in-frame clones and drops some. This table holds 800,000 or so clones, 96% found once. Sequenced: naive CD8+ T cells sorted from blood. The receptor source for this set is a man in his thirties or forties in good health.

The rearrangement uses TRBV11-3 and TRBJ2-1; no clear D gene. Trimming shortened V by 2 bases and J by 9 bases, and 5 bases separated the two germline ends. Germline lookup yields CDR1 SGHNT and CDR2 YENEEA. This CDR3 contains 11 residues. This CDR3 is CASSLTGEQFF. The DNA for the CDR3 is TGTGCCAGCAGCTTAACGGGTGAGCAGTTCTTC.

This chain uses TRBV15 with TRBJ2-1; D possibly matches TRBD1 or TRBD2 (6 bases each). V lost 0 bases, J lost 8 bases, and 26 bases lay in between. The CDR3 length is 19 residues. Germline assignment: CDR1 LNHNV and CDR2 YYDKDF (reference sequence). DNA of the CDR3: TGTGCCACCAGCAGAGATTTGGTCAGTCTGGGGGCCCCGGGAGATGAGCAGTTCTTC. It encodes CATSRDLVSLGAPGDEQFF.

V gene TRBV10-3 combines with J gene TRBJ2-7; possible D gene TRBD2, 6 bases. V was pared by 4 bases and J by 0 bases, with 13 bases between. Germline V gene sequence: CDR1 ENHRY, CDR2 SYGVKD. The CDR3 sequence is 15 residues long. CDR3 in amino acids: CAISVSGVLSYEQYF. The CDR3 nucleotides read TGTGCCATCAGTGTTTCGGGAGTTCTCTCCTACGAGCAGTACTTC.

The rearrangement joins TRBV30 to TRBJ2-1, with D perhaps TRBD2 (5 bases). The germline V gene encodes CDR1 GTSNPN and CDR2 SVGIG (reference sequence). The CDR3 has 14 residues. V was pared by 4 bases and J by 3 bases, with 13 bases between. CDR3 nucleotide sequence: TGTGCCTGGATGCTCGAGCGGTTCTACAATGAGCAGTTCTTC. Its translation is CAWMLERFYNEQFF.

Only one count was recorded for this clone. The CDR3 nucleotides are TGCGCCAGCAGCCAAGGTAGCGGGAGGGACGAGCAGTACTTC. Its protein is CASSQGSGRDEQYF. The J gene is TRBJ2-7, the V gene TRBV4-1; TRBD2 agrees at 11 bases. CDR1 is MGHRA and CDR2 is YSYEKL in the germline V gene. The CDR3 loop spans 14 amino acids. The V segment lost 1 base and the J segment 5 bases; nucleotides outside the gene matches: 1.

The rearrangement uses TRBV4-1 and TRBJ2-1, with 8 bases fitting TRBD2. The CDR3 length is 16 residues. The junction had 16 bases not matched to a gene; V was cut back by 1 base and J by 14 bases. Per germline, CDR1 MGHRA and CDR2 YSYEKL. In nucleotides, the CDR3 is TGCGCCAGCAGCCAAGGGGAGGGGCTTGGAGCGGGAGTTGAGTTCTTC. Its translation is CASSQGEGLGAGVEFF.

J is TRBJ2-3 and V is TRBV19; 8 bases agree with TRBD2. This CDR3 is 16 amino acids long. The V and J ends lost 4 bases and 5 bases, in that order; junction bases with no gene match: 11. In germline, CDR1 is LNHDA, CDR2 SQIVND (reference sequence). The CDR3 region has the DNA TGTGCCAGTAGTAGTGGAGCAGCGGGAGTGATAGATACGCAGTATTTT. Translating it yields CASSSGAAGVIDTQYF.

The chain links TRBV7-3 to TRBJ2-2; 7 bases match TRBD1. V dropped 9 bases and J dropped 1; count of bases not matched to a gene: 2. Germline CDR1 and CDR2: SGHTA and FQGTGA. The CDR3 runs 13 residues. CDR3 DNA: TGTGCCAGTGGACAGGAGAACACCGGGGAGCTGTTTTTT. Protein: CASGQENTGELFF.

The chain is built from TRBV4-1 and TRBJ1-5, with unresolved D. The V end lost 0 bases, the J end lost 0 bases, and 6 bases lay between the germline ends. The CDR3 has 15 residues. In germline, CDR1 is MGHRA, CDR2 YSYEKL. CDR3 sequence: CASSQDQDSNQPQHF. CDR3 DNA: TGCGCCAGCAGCCAAGATCAGGATAGCAATCAGCCCCAGCATTTT.

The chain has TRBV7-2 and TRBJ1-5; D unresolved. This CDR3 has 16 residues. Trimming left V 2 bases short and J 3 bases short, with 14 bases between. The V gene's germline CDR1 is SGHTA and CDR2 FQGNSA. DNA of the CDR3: TGTGCCAGCAGCTTAATTGGCGCGTCGCCCAATCAGCCCCAGCATTTT. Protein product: CASSLIGASPNQPQHF. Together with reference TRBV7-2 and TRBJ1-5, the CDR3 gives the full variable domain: GAGVSQSPSNKVTEKGKDVELRCDPISGHTALYWYRQSLGQGLEFLIYFQGNSAPDKSGLPSDRFSAERTGGSVSTLTIQRTQQEDSAVYLCASSLIGASPNQPQHFGDGTRLSIL.

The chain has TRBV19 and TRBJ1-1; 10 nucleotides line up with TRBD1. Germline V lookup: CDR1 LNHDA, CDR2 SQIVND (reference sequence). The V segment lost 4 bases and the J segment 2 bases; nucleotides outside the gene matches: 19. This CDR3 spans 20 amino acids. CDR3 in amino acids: CASSTIVTGTGDKFNTEAFF. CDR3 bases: TGTGCCAGTAGTACAATAGTCACCGGGACAGGGGACAAATTCAACACTGAAGCTTTCTTT.

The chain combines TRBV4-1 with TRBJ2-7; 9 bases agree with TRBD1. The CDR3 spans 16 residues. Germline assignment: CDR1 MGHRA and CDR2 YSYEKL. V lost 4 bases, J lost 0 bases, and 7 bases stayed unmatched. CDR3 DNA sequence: TGCGCCAGCAGCCCAATGCCGGGACAGGGCTCCTACGAGCAGTACTTC. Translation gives CASSPMPGQGSYEQYF.

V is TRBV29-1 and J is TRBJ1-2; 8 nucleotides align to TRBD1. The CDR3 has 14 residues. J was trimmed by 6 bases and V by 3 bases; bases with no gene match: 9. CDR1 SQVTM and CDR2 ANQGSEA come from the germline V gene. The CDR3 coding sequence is TGCAGCGTTGACCCTTCCGGACAGGGCGATGGCTACACCTTC. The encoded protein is CSVDPSGQGDGYTF.

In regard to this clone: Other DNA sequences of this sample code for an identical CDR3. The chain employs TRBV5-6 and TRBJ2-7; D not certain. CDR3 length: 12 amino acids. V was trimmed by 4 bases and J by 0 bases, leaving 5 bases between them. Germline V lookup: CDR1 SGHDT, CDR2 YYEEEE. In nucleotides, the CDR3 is TGTGCCAGCAGCCCGGGCTCCTACGAGCAGTACTTC. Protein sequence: CASSPGSYEQYF.

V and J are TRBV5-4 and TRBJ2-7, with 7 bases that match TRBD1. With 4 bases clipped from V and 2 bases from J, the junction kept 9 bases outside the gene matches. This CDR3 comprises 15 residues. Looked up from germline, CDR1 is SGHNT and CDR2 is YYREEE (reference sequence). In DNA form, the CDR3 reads TGTGCCAGCAGCACAGGACAGGATACAACCTACGAGCAGTACTTC. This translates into CASSTGQDTTYEQYF.

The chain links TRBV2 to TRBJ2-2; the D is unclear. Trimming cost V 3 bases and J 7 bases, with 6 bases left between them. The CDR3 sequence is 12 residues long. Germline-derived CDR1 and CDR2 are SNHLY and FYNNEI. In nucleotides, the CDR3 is TGTGCCAGCAGTGATAATATCGGGGAGCTGTTTTTT. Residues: CASSDNIGELFF.

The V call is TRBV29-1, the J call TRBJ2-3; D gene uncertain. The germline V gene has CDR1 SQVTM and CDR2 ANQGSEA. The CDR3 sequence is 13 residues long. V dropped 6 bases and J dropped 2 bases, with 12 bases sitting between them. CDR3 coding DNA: TGCAGCGTCTACACCGGGTCCACAGATACGCAGTATTTT. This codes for CSVYTGSTDTQYF.